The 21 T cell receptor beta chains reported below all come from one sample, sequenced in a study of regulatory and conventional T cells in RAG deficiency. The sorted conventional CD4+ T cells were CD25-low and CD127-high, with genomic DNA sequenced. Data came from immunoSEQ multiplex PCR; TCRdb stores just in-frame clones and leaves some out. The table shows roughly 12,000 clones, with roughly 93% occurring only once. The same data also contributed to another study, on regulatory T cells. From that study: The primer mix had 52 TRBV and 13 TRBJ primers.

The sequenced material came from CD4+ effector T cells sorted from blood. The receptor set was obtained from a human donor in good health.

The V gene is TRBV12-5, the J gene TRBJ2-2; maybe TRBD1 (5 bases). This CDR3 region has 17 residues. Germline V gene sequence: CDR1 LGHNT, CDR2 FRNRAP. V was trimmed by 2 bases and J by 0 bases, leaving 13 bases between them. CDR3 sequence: CASGLLSGFANTGELFF. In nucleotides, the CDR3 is TGTGCTAGTGGTTTGCTGTCAGGGTTCGCGAACACCGGGGAGCTGTTTTTT.

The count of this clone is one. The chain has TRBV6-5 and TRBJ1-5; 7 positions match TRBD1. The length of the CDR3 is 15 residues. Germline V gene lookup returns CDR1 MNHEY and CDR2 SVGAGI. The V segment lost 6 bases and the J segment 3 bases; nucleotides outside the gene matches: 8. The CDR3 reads CASSNLQGNNQPQHF. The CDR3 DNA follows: TGTGCCAGCAGCAACCTACAGGGGAACAATCAGCCCCAGCATTTT.

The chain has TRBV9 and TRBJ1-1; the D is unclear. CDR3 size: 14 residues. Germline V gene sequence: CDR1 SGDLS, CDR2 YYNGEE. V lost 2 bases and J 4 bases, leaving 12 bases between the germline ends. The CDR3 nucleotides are TGTGCCAGCAGCGTTAGGGATTATGGCACTGAAGCTTTCTTT. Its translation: CASSVRDYGTEAFF.

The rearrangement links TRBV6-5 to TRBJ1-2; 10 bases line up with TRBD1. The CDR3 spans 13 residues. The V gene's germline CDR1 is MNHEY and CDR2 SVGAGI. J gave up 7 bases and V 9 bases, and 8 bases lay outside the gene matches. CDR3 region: CARAGTGAGGYTF. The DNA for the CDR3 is TGTGCCAGGGCCGGGACAGGGGCTGGTGGCTACACCTTC.

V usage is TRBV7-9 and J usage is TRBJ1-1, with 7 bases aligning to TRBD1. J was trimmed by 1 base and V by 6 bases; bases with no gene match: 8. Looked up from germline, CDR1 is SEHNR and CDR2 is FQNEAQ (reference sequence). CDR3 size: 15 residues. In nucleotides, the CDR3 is TGTGCCAGCAGGCCGAAGGGACAGACGAACACTGAAGCTTTCTTT. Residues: CASRPKGQTNTEAFF.

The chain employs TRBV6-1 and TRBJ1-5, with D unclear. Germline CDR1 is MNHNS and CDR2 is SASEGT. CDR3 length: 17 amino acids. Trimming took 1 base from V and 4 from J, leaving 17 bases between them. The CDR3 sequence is CASSEVGSRGRNQPQHF. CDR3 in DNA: TGTGCCAGCAGTGAAGTGGGATCCCGCGGGCGAAATCAGCCCCAGCATTTT.

DNA of the CDR3: TGCAGCGCTGGCGGGCCGTCGGGTAATGAGCAGTTCTTC. Its translation is CSAGGPSGNEQFF. The V gene is TRBV29-1, the J gene TRBJ2-1; D perhaps matches TRBD2 (5 bases). This CDR3 spans 13 amino acids. In germline, CDR1 is SQVTM, CDR2 ANQGSEA. V was cut by 7 bases and J by 7 bases, with 17 bases left in between.

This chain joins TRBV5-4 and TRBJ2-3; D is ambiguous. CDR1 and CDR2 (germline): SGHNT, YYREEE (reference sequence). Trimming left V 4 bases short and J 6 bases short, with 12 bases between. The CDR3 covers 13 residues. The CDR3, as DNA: TGTGCCAGCAGCAGGGCGAGGACGGATACGCAGTATTTT. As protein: CASSRARTDTQYF. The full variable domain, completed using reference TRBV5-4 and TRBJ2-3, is ETGVTQSPTHLIKTRGQQVTLRCSSQSGHNTVSWYQQALGQGPQFIFQYYREEENGRGNFPPRFSGLQFPNYSSELNVNALELDDSALYLCASSRARTDTQYFGPGTRLTVL.

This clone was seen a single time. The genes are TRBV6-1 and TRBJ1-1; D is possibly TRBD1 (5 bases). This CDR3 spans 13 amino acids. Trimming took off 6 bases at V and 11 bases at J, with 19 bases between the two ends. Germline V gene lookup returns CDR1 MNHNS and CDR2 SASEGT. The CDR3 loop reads CASSPGTGLGAFF. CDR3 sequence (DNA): TGTGCCAGCAGCCCTGGGACCGGCCTTGGGGCTTTCTTT.

This chain's CDR3 is CASSLGQTKGLTTEAFF. The DNA of the CDR3 is TGTGCCAGCAGCTTAGGGCAGACGAAGGGGCTAACCACTGAAGCTTTCTTT. The chain combines TRBV7-9 with TRBJ1-1, with D perhaps matching TRBD1 (5 bases). The CDR3 length is 17 residues. With 1 base removed from V and 4 bases from J, the gap between germline ends came to 19 bases. CDR1 and CDR2 from the germline V gene are SEHNR and FQNEAQ (reference sequence).

As DNA, the CDR3 is TGCAGCGTTTCGGGACAGCTGGACTACGAGCAGTACTTC. Protein: CSVSGQLDYEQYF. The chain is built from TRBV29-1 and TRBJ2-7; 7 nucleotides align to TRBD1. Germline loops: CDR1 SQVTM, CDR2 ANQGSEA. The J segment lost 3 bases and the V segment lost 5 bases, leaving 7 bases of the junction unmatched. This CDR3 region has 13 residues.

CDR3 bases: TGCGCCAGCAGTCGAGGCGCAACTAATGAAAAACTGTTTTTT. The encoded protein is CASSRGATNEKLFF. V usage is TRBV5-1 and J usage is TRBJ1-4; D gene ambiguous. V lost 5 bases and J 0 bases, leaving 8 bases between the germline ends. Germline V gene lookup returns CDR1 SGHRS and CDR2 YFSETQ. This CDR3 is 14 amino acids long.

The CDR3 DNA reads TGTGCCAGCAGTTACGCGGGAAGGACATCCTACGAGCAGTACTTC. Translated: CASSYAGRTSYEQYF. The chain employs TRBV6-5 and TRBJ2-7, with D perhaps TRBD2 (6 bases). Germline V gives CDR1 MNHEY, CDR2 SVGAGI. Trimming stripped 2 bases from V and 1 base from J, with 12 bases between. This CDR3 region has 15 residues.

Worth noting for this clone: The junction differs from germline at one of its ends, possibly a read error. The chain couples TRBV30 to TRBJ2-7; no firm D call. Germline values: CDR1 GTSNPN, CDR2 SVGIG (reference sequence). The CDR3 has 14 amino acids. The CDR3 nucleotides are TGTGCCTGGAGTGAAGAGATTAAATCGGACGAGCGGTACTTC. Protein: CAWSEEIKSDERYF.

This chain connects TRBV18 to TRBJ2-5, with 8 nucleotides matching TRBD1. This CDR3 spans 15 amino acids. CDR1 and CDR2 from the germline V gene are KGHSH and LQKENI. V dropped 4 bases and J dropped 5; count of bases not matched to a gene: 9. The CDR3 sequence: CASSLQGVTGETQYF. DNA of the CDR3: TGTGCCAGCTCACTACAGGGGGTTACGGGGGAGACCCAGTACTTC.

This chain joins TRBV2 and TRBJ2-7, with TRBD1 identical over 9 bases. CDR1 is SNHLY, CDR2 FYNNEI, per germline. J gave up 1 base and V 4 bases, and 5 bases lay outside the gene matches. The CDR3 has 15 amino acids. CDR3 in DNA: TGTGCCAGCAGTGGGACAGGGGTTGGGTCCTACGAGCAGTACTTC. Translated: CASSGTGVGSYEQYF.

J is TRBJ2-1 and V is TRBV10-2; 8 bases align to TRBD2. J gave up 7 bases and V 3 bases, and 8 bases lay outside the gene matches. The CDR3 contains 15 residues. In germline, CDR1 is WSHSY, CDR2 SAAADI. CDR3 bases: TGCGCCAGCAGTGACAGGGCGGGAGGCGAAAATGAGCAGTTCTTC. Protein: CASSDRAGGENEQFF.

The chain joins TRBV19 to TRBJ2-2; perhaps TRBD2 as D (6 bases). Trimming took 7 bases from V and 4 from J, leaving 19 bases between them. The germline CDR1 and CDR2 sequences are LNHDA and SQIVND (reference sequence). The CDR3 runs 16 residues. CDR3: CASISQTGRGTGELFF. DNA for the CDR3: TGTGCCAGTATCTCCCAGACGGGGCGGGGCACCGGGGAGCTGTTTTTT.

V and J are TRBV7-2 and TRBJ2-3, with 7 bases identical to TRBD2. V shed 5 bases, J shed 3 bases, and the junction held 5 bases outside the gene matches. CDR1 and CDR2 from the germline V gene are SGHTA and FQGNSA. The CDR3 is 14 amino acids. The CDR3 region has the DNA TGTGCCAGCAGCCCCCGACTAGCAACAGATACGCAGTATTTT. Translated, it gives CASSPRLATDTQYF.

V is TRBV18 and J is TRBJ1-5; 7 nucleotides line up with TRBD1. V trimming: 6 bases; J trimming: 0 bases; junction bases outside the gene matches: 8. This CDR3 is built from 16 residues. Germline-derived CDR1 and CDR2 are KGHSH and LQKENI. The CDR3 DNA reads TGTGCCAGCTCTCCCACGGCAGGGGGTAGCAATCAGCCCCAGCATTTT. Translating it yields CASSPTAGGSNQPQHF.

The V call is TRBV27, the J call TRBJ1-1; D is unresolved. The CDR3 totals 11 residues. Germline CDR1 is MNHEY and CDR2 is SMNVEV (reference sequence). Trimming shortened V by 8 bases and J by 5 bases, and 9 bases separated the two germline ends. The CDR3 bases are TGTGCCAGCTCTCGGGGAACTGAAGCTTTCTTT. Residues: CASSRGTEAFF.